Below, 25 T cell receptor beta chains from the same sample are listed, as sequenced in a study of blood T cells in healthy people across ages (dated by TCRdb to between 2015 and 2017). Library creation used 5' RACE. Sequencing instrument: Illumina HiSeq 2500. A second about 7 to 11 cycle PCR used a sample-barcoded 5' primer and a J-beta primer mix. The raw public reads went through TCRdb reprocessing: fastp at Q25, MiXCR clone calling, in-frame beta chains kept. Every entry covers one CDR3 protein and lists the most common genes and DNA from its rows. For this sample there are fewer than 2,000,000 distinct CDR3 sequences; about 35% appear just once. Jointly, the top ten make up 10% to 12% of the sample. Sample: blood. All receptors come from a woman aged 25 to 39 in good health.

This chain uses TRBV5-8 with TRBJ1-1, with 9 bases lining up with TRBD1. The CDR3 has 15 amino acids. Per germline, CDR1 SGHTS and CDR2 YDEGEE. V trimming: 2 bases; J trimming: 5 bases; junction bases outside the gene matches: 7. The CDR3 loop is CASSFTGGGWTEAFF. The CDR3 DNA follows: TGTGCCAGCAGCTTTACAGGGGGCGGGTGGACTGAAGCTTTCTTT.

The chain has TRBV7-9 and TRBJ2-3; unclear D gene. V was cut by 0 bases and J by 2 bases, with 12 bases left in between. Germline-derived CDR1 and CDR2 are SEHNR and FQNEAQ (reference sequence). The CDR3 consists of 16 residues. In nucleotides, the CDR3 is TGTGCCAGCAGCTTAGCATTTGGCTCTACCACAGATACGCAGTATTTT. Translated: CASSLAFGSTTDTQYF.

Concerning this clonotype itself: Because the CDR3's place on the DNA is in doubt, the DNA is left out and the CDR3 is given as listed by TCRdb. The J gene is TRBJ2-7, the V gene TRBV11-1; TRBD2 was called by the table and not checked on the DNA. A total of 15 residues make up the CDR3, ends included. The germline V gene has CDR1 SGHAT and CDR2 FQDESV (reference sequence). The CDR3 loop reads CASSFGSGGTYEQYF.

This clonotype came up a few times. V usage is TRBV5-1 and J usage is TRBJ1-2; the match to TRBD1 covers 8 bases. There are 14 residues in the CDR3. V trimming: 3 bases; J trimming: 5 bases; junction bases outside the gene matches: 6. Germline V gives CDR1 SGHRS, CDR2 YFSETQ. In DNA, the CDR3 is TGCGCCAGCAGCTCTGTGGACAGGGTTTATGGCTACACCTTC. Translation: CASSSVDRVYGYTF.

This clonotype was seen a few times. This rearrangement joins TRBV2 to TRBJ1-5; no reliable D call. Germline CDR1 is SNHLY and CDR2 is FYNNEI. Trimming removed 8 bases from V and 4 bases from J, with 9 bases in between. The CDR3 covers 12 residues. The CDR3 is CASQLVNQPQHF. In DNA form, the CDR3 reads TGTGCCAGCCAACTTGTTAATCAGCCCCAGCATTTT.

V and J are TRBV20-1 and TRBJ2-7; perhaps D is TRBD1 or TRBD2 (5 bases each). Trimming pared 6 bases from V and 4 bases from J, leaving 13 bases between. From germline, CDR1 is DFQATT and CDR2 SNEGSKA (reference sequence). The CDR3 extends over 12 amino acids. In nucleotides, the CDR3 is TGCAGTGCACTCAGGGACCTGTACGAGCAGTACTTC. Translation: CSALRDLYEQYF.

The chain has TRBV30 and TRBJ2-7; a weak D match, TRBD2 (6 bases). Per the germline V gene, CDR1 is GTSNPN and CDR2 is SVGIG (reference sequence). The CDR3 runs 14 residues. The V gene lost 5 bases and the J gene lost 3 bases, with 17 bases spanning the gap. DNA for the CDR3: TGTGCCTGGGGTCCCAAGCGGGCCCGCTACGAGCAGTACTTC. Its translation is CAWGPKRARYEQYF.

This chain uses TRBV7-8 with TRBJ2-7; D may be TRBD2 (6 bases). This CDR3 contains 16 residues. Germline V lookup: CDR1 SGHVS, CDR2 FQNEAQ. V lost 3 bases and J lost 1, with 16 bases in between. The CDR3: CASSFGETSGSYEQYF. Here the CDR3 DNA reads TGTGCCAGCAGCTTTGGAGAGACTAGTGGATCCTACGAGCAGTACTTC.

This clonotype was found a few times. The CDR3 nucleotides read TGTGCCAGCAGCCGGTCGAGGGCGGCCCAACCCTACAATGAGCAGTTCTTC. Translated, it gives CASSRSRAAQPYNEQFF. J is TRBJ2-1 and V is TRBV7-9, with D possibly TRBD2 on 5 matching bases. The CDR3 loop spans 17 amino acids. In germline, CDR1 is SEHNR, CDR2 FQNEAQ (reference sequence). Trimming removed 5 bases from V and 2 bases from J, with 19 bases in between.

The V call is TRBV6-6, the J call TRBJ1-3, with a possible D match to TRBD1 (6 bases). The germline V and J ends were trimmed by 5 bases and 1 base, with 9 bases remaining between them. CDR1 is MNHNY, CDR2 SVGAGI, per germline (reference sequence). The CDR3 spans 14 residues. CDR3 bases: TGTGCCAGCAGTCCCCAGGGGTCTGGAAACACCATATATTTT. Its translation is CASSPQGSGNTIYF.

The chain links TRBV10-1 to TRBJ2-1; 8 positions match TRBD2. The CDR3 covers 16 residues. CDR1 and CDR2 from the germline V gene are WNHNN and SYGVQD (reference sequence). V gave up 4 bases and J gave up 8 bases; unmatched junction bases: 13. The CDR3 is CASSASGGSLGDEQFF. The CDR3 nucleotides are TGCGCCAGCAGTGCTTCGGGAGGGTCCCTTGGAGATGAGCAGTTCTTC.

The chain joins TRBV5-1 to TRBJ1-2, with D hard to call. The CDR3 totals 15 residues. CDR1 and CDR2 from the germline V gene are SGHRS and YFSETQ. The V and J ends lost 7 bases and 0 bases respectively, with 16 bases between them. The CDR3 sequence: CASSPIESPNYGYTF. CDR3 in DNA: TGCGCCAGCTCCCCAATAGAGAGTCCTAACTATGGCTACACCTTC.

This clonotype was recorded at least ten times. In nucleotides, the CDR3 is TGTGCCAGCAGGACCCACGACGTTGAAAAACTGTTTTTT. Protein: CASRTHDVEKLFF. The chain has TRBV6-6 and TRBJ1-4; D not resolved. The CDR3 length is 13 residues. Germline CDR1 is MNHNY and CDR2 is SVGAGI (reference sequence). The V and J ends lost 6 bases and 7 bases respectively, with 12 bases between them.

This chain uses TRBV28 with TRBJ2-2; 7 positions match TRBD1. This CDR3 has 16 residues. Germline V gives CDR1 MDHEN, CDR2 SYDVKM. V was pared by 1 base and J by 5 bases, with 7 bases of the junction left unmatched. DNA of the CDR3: TGTGCCAGCAGTTTATCCGGGACAGTAGAAACCGGGGAGCTGTTTTTT. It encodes CASSLSGTVETGELFF.

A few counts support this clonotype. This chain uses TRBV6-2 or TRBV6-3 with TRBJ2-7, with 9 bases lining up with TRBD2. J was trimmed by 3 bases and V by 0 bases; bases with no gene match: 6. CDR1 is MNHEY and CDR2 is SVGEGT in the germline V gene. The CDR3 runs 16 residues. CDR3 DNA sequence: TGTGCCAGCAGTTACTCGCTGGGGACTAGCATCTACGAGCAGTACTTC. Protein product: CASSYSLGTSIYEQYF.

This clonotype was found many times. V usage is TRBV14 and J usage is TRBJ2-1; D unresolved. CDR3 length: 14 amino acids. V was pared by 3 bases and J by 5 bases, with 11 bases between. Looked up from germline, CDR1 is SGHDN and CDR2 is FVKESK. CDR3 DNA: TGTGCCAGCAGCCAGCATAACTACAACAATGAGCAGTTCTTC. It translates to CASSQHNYNNEQFF.

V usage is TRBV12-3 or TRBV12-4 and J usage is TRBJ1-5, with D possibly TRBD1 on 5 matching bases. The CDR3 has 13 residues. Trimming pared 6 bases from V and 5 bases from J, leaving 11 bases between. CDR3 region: CASSFSGDQPQHF. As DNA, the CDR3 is TGTGCCAGCAGCTTTTCGGGGGATCAGCCCCAGCATTTT.

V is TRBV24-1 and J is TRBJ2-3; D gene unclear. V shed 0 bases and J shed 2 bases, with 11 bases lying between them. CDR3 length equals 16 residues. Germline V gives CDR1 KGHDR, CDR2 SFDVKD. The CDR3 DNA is TGTGCCACCAGTGATTTGCCGAAGGGTGCCACAGATACGCAGTATTTT. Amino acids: CATSDLPKGATDTQYF.

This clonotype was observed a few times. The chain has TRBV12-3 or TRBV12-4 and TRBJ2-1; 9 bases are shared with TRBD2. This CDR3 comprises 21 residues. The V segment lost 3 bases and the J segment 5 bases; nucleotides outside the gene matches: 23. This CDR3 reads CASSLRFLGTSSRGDHNEQFF. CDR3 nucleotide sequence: TGTGCCAGCAGTTTGCGGTTTCTAGGGACTAGCTCGCGGGGTGACCACAATGAGCAGTTCTTC.

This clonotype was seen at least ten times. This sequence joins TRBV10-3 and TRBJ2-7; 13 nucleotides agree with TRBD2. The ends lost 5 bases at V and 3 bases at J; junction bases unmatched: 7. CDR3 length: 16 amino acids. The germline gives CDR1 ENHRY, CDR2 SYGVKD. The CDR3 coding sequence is TGTGCCATCAGTAAGGGACTAGCGGGGCTAATCTACGAGCAGTACTTC. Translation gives CAISKGLAGLIYEQYF.

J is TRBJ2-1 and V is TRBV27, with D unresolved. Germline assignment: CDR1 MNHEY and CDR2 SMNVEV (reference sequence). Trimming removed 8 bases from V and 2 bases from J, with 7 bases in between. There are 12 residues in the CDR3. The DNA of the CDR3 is TGTGCCAGCGGGGATCCCTACAATGAGCAGTTCTTC. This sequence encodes CASGDPYNEQFF.

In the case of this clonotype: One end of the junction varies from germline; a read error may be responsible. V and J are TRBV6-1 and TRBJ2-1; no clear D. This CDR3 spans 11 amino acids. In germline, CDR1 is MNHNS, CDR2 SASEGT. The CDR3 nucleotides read TGTGCCAGCAGTGAATGGGCAGAGCGGTTCTTC. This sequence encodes CASSEWAERFF.

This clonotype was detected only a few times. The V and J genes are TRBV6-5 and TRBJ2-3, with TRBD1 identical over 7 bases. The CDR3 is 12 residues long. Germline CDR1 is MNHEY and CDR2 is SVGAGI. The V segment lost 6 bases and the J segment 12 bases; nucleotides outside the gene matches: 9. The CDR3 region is CASRSDRAKQYF. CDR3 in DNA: TGTGCCAGCAGGTCCGACAGGGCGAAACAGTATTTT.

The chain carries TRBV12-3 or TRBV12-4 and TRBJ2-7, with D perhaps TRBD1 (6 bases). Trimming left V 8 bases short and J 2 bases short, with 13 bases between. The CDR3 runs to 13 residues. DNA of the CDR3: TGTGCCAGCGGTCCAGGGGAAGCCTACGAGCAGTACTTC. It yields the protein CASGPGEAYEQYF.

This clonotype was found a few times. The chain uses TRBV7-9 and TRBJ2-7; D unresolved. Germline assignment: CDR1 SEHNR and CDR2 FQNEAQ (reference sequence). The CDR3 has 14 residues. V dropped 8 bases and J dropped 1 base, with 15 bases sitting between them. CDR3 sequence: CASLCENPSYEQYF. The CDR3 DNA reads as TGTGCCAGCCTTTGCGAAAATCCATCCTACGAGCAGTACTTC.